This is a list of T cell receptor beta chains from one sample in a study of blood T cell repertoires in COVID-19. Sequenced by immunoSEQ multiplex PCR; TCRdb stores in-frame clones only, minus some. Seen here are about 160,000 clones, around 87% observed once, and the top ten hold about 6%. Sample: peripheral blood. The source of these receptors is a man aged 80 or over with acute or convalescent COVID-19. Both conserved end residues are part of each CDR3. The order of the fields is D gene, V gene, CDR3 length, J gene, clone size, CDR3 protein, CDR3 DNA. D genes are given only for firm matches. Clone size, where shown, is once, few, many, or a class for clones that have expanded.

D gene: NA; V gene: TRBV7-9; CDR3 length: 14; J gene: TRBJ2-1; clone size: NA; CDR3 protein: CASSHRELGGRQFF; CDR3 DNA: TGTGCCAGCAGCCACAGGGAGTTGGGTGGTCGGCAGTTCTTC
D gene: NA; V gene: TRBV6-5; CDR3 length: 16; J gene: TRBJ2-1; clone size: few; CDR3 protein: CASSYLTGPSYNEQFF; CDR3 DNA: TGTGCCAGCAGTTACTTAACAGGGCCCTCCTACAATGAGCAGTTCTTC
D gene: TRBD2; V gene: TRBV25-1; CDR3 length: 16; J gene: TRBJ2-2; clone size: NA; CDR3 protein: CASSVPTSGSSGELFF; CDR3 DNA: TGTGCCAGCAGTGTCCCGACTAGCGGGAGCTCCGGGGAGCTGTTTTTT
D gene: NA; V gene: TRBV5-5; CDR3 length: 15; J gene: TRBJ1-5; clone size: NA; CDR3 protein: CASSLFYSGNQPQHF; CDR3 DNA: TGTGCCAGCAGCCTATTCTACTCTGGCAATCAGCCCCAGCATTTT
D gene: TRBD2; V gene: TRBV5-1; CDR3 length: 16; J gene: TRBJ2-1; clone size: NA; CDR3 protein: CASSIVAGENYNEQFF; CDR3 DNA: TGCGCCAGCAGCATCGTAGCGGGAGAAAATTACAATGAGCAGTTCTTC
D gene: NA; V gene: TRBV3-1/TRBV3-2; CDR3 length: 18; J gene: TRBJ2-7; clone size: NA; CDR3 protein: CASSPAYGRPGSSYEQYF; CDR3 DNA: TGTGCCAGCAGCCCGGCCTACGGGAGACCCGGCAGCTCCTACGAGCAGTACTTC
D gene: NA; V gene: TRBV24-1; CDR3 length: 13; J gene: TRBJ2-2; clone size: NA; CDR3 protein: CATSEPWQGELFF; CDR3 DNA: TGTGCCACCAGTGAGCCTTGGCAGGGGGAGCTGTTTTTT
D gene: NA; V gene: TRBV11-2; CDR3 length: 14; J gene: TRBJ1-1; clone size: once; CDR3 protein: CASSLEGTLLEAFF; CDR3 DNA: TGTGCCAGCAGCCTAGAGGGCACCCTACTTGAAGCTTTCTTT
D gene: TRBD1; V gene: TRBV18; CDR3 length: 15; J gene: TRBJ1-5; clone size: few; CDR3 protein: CASSWGQGSNQPQHF; CDR3 DNA: TGTGCCAGCTCGTGGGGACAGGGGAGCAATCAGCCCCAGCATTTT
D gene: NA; V gene: TRBV2; CDR3 length: 12; J gene: TRBJ2-1; clone size: NA; CDR3 protein: CASSQQGSLRFF; CDR3 DNA: TGTGCCAGCAGTCAACAGGGTTCTCTGCGGTTCTTC
D gene: TRBD1; V gene: TRBV5-1; CDR3 length: 15; J gene: TRBJ1-6; clone size: NA; CDR3 protein: CASSTQGGDNSPLHF; CDR3 DNA: TGCGCCAGCAGCACACAGGGGGGAGATAATTCACCCCTCCACTTT